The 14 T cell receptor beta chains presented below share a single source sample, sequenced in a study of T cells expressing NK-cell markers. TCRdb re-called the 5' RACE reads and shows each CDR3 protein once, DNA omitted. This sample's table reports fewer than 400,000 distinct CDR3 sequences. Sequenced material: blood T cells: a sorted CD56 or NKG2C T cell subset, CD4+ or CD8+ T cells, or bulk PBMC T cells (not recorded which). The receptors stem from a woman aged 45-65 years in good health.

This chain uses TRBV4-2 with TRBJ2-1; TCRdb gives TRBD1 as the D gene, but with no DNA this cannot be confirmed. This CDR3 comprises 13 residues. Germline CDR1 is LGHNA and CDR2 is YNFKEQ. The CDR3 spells CASSQDGADEQFF.

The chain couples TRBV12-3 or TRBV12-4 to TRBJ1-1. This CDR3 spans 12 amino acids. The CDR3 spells CASSPDIPEAFF.

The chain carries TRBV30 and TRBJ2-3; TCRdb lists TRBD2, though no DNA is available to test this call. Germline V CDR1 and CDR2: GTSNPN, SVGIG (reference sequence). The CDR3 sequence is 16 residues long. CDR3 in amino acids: CAWSSTGTSGTDTQYF.

CDR3 sequence reads: CASSLDRGGPDRQFF. The rearrangement joins TRBV11-2 to TRBJ2-1; TCRdb lists TRBD1, though no DNA is available to test this call. The V gene's germline CDR1 is SGHAT and CDR2 FQNNGV. This CDR3 contains 15 residues.

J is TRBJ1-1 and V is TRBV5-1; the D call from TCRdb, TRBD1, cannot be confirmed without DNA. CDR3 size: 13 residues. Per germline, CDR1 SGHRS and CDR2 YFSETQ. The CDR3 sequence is CASSLAHEGTAFF.

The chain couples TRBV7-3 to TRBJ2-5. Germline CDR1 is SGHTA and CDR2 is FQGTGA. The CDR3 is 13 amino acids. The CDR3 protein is CASSKWDQETQYF. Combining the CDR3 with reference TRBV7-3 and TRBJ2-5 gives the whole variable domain GAGVSQTPSNKVTEKGKYVELRCDPISGHTALYWYRQSLGQGPEFLIYFQGTGAADDSGLPNDRFFAVRPEGSVSTLKIQRTERGDSAVYLCASSKWDQETQYFGPGTRLLVL.

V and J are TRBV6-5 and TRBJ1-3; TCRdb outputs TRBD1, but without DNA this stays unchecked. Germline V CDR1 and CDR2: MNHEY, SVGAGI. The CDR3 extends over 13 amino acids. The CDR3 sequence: CASAGVSGNTIYF.

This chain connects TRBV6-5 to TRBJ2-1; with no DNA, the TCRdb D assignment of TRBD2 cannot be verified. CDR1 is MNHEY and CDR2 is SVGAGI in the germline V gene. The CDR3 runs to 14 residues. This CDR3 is CASREGLAYDEQFF.

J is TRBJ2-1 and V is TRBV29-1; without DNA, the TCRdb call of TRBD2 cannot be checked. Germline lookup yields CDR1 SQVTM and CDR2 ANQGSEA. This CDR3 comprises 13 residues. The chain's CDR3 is CSVEGLNYNEQFF.

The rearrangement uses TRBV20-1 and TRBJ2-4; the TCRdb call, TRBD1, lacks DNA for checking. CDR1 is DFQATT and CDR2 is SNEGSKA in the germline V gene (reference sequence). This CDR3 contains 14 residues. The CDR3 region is CSASREIAKNIQYF.

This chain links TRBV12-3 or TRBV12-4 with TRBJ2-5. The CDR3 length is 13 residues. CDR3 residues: CASSLSEPQTQYF.

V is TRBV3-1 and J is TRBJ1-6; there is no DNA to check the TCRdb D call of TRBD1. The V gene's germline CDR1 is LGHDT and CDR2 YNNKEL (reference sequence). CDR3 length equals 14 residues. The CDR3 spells CASSPGGDSSPLHF.

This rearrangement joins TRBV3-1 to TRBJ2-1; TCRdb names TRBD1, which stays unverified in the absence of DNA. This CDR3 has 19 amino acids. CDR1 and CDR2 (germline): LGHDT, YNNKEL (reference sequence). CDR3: CASSQASRGPEDQDNEQFF.

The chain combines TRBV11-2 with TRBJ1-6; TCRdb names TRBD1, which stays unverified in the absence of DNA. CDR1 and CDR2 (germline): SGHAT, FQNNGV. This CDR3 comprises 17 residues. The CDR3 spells CASTKPGQGGGHSPLHF. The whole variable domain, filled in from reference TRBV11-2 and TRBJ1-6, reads EAGVAQSPRYKIIEKRQSVAFWCNPISGHATLYWYQQILGQGPKLLIQFQNNGVVDDSQLPKDRFSAERLKGVDSTLKIQPAKLEDSAVYLCASTKPGQGGGHSPLHFGNGTRLTVT.